The 26 T cell receptor beta chains reported below all come from one sample, sequenced in a study of CD8 T cells in ankylosing spondylitis. TCRdb called the 5' RACE reads again in MiXCR, with one record for every CDR3 protein. This table holds about 130,000 distinct CDR3 sequences, about 6.5% found once. The sample comprised blood, either unsorted or a sorted T cell fraction (not recorded which). Source of these receptors: a male donor with ankylosing spondylitis or in good health (not recorded which).

This clonotype was recorded many times. The V and J genes are TRBV20-1 and TRBJ2-5; D uncertain. CDR3 length equals 13 residues. Germline CDR1 reads DFQATT; CDR2 reads SNEGSKA (reference sequence). Trimming stripped 6 bases from V and 2 bases from J, with 13 bases between. The CDR3 coding sequence is TGCAGTGCCGTTCAGTGGGTGCAAGAGACCCAGTACTTC. This encodes CSAVQWVQETQYF.

This clonotype showed up many times. This chain connects TRBV29-1 to TRBJ2-2; D may be TRBD2 (6 bases). The germline gives CDR1 SQVTM, CDR2 ANQGSEA. The length of the CDR3 is 17 residues. V dropped 5 bases and J dropped 0 bases, with 19 bases sitting between them. CDR3 nucleotide sequence: TGCAGCGTTCTCTTCAAGCGGGCTAGCCCGAACACCGGGGAGCTGTTTTTT. This sequence encodes CSVLFKRASPNTGELFF.

This clonotype was seen ten or more times. This chain's CDR3 is CASSALGGTDTQYF. The CDR3 coding sequence is TGTGCCAGCAGTGCCTTGGGGGGCACAGATACGCAGTATTTT. The chain uses TRBV12-3 or TRBV12-4 and TRBJ2-3; D may correspond to TRBD1 or TRBD2 (5 bases each). The CDR3 sequence is 14 residues long. V lost 5 bases, J lost 1 base, and 10 bases lay in between.

This clonotype came up many times. This sequence joins TRBV15 and TRBJ1-5; D is ambiguous. The length of the CDR3 is 14 residues. The germline gives CDR1 LNHNV, CDR2 YYDKDF (reference sequence). V shed 1 base and J shed 4 bases, with 8 bases lying between them. In DNA form, the CDR3 reads TGTGCCACCAGCAGAGTTTCCGGGAATCAGCCCCAGCATTTT. Translating gives CATSRVSGNQPQHF.

This clonotype was counted ten times or more. The V gene is TRBV5-1, the J gene TRBJ2-7, with a possible D match to TRBD1 (5 bases). Germline loops: CDR1 SGHRS, CDR2 YFSETQ. V lost 0 bases, J lost 0 bases, and 10 bases lay in between. The CDR3 is 15 amino acids. CDR3 coding DNA: TGCGCCAGCAGCTTGGTAGGGGCGGCCTCCTACGAGCAGTACTTC. Residues: CASSLVGAASYEQYF.

This clonotype was counted ten times or more. The chain is built from TRBV20-1 and TRBJ1-4, with D tentatively TRBD1 (5 bases). This CDR3 region has 14 residues. V was cut by 6 bases and J by 4 bases, with 15 bases left in between. Germline V gene lookup returns CDR1 DFQATT and CDR2 SNEGSKA (reference sequence). The CDR3 DNA is TGCAGTGCCGCCCTCGACGGGGGTAATGAAAAACTGTTTTTT. It translates to CSAALDGGNEKLFF.

The chain links TRBV7-9 to TRBJ2-5, with D perhaps matching TRBD2 (5 bases). The ends were cut back, 2 bases at V and 4 bases at J, with 17 bases in the middle. Germline CDR1 is SEHNR and CDR2 is FQNEAQ (reference sequence). The CDR3 totals 16 residues. CDR3 DNA: TGTGCCAGCAGCTTACGTCGTGGGAGTAGCCGAGAGACCCAGTACTTC. Translated, it gives CASSLRRGSSRETQYF. Full variable domain (remainder filled in from reference TRBV7-9 and TRBJ2-5): DTGVSQNPRHKITKRGQNVTFRCDPISEHNRLYWYRQTLGQGPEFLTYFQNEAQLEKSRLLSDRFSAERPKGSFSTLEIQRTEQGDSAMYLCASSLRRGSSRETQYFGPGTRLLVL.

This clonotype was recorded at least ten times. J is TRBJ1-3 and V is TRBV18; D gene ambiguous. V was trimmed by 8 bases and J by 0 bases, leaving 5 bases between them. Looked up from germline, CDR1 is KGHSH and CDR2 is LQKENI. The CDR3 consists of 12 residues. CDR3 bases: TGTGCCAGCGACAACTCTGGAAACACCATATATTTT. The encoded protein is CASDNSGNTIYF.

In its sample, this clonotype was seen many times. The gene calls are TRBV5-1 and TRBJ2-3, with D possibly TRBD2 on 5 matching bases. V was trimmed by 4 bases and J by 4 bases, leaving 7 bases between them. The CDR3 is 12 amino acids. Germline values: CDR1 SGHRS, CDR2 YFSETQ. CDR3 DNA sequence: TGCGCCAGCAGCGAGGGTTCAGATACGCAGTATTTT. Protein sequence: CASSEGSDTQYF. Supplemented by reference TRBV5-1 and TRBJ2-3, the full variable domain reads KAGVTQTPRYLIKTRGQQVTLSCSPISGHRSVSWYQQTPGQGLQFLFEYFSETQRNKGNFPGRFSGRQFSNSRSEMNVSTLELGDSALYLCASSEGSDTQYFGPGTRLTVL.

This clonotype was seen repeatedly, ten times or more. The chain employs TRBV5-1 and TRBJ2-7; 7 bases match TRBD2. V lost 0 bases to trimming and J lost 6 bases; unmatched junction nucleotides: 9. The CDR3 has 15 residues. The V gene's germline CDR1 is SGHRS and CDR2 YFSETQ. The CDR3 spells CASSLEATSWSEQYF. CDR3 coding DNA: TGCGCCAGCAGCTTGGAGGCGACTAGCTGGAGCGAGCAGTACTTC.

The sample holds many counts of this clonotype. The V call is TRBV5-6, the J call TRBJ2-1, with D possibly being TRBD1 (7 bases). The CDR3 covers 16 residues. V lost 1 base to trimming and J lost 2 bases, with 13 bases between them. Germline V gene data show CDR1 as SGHDT and CDR2 as YYEEEE. In DNA form, the CDR3 reads TGTGCCAGCAGCTTGAGGGCGGGACAGACCTACAATGAGCAGTTCTTC. Protein: CASSLRAGQTYNEQFF.

This clonotype was recorded a few times. CDR3 loop: CASSPGTGWDGYTF. For the CDR3, the DNA is TGTGCCAGCAGCCCAGGGACAGGGTGGGATGGCTACACCTTC. The rearrangement uses TRBV7-2 and TRBJ1-2, with 9 bases fitting TRBD1. The CDR3 is 14 amino acids. V was clipped by 5 bases and J by 6 bases; unmatched bases: 7. Germline V gene data show CDR1 as SGHTA and CDR2 as FQGNSA.

The rearrangement joins TRBV20-1 to TRBJ2-1; 7 bases fit TRBD1. CDR1 and CDR2 from the germline V gene are DFQATT and SNEGSKA (reference sequence). The CDR3 is made up of 14 amino acids. The V gene end was trimmed by 5 bases and the J gene end by 2 bases; junction bases not matched to a gene: 6. This chain's CDR3 is CSALQGRPYNEQFF. The CDR3 bases are TGCAGTGCTTTACAGGGGCGCCCCTACAATGAGCAGTTCTTC.

In its sample, this clonotype was seen many times. The rearrangement uses TRBV18 and TRBJ2-7, with no clear D. The germline CDR1 and CDR2 sequences are KGHSH and LQKENI. The CDR3 sequence is 13 residues long. V lost 6 bases and J lost 2, with 11 bases in between. The CDR3 coding sequence is TGTGCCAGCTCCCCTGGCACAACCTACGAGCAGTACTTC. This translates into CASSPGTTYEQYF.

In its sample, this clonotype was seen many times. The chain has TRBV20-1 and TRBJ2-1; no reliable D call. The V end was cut by 2 bases, the J end by 0 bases, with 14 bases between. The germline V gene encodes CDR1 DFQATT and CDR2 SNEGSKA (reference sequence). The CDR3 is made up of 16 amino acids. CDR3 amino acids: CSARIGSLLSYNEQFF. The CDR3 nucleotides are TGCAGTGCTAGAATAGGCAGTTTACTCTCCTACAATGAGCAGTTCTTC.

This clonotype was seen ten or more times. The rearrangement uses TRBV12-3 or TRBV12-4 and TRBJ1-5, with D unresolved. This CDR3 contains 12 residues. Trimming shortened V by 2 bases and J by 6 bases, and 5 bases separated the two germline ends. The CDR3 nucleotides read TGTGCCAGCAGTTTATCTTTTCAGCCCCAGCATTTT. It specifies CASSLSFQPQHF.

Many counts were recorded for this clonotype. This chain connects TRBV7-3 to TRBJ2-2; the D gene is possibly TRBD2 (6 bases). Germline CDR1 reads SGHTA; CDR2 reads FQGTGA. V was cut by 5 bases and J by 7 bases, with 14 bases left in between. The CDR3 extends over 14 amino acids. Here the CDR3 reads CASSHGGSSGELFF. The CDR3 DNA follows: TGTGCCAGCAGCCACGGGGGTAGCAGCGGGGAGCTGTTTTTT.

This clonotype was observed many times. The chain is built from TRBV7-2 and TRBJ1-1; D is perhaps TRBD1 (6 bases). The CDR3 runs to 14 residues. Between the trimmed V and J ends, which lost 3 bases and 8 bases, there was a span of 16 bases. Germline loops: CDR1 SGHTA, CDR2 FQGNSA. The DNA of the CDR3 is TGTGCCAGCAGCTTGGGGGCACCAACAGGAGAAGCTTTCTTT. This sequence encodes CASSLGAPTGEAFF.

This clonotype was recorded at least ten times. This chain uses TRBV6-5 with TRBJ2-7, with 10 bases matching TRBD2. The germline V gene encodes CDR1 MNHEY and CDR2 SVGAGI. The CDR3 sequence is 16 residues long. J lost 4 bases, V lost 0 bases, and 6 bases had no gene match. CDR3 amino acids: CASSYSRTSGRYEQYF. CDR3 bases: TGTGCCAGCAGTTACTCACGGACTAGCGGAAGGTACGAGCAGTACTTC.

This clonotype was picked up many times. The genes are TRBV10-3 and TRBJ2-3; D uncertain. The CDR3 runs 11 residues. Trimming pared 5 bases from V and 6 bases from J, leaving 6 bases between. Germline V gene sequence: CDR1 ENHRY, CDR2 SYGVKD. The DNA for the CDR3 is TGTGCCATCAGTACCGGGGATACGCAGTATTTT. Amino acid sequence: CAISTGDTQYF.

This clonotype was found many times. The V and J genes are TRBV9 and TRBJ1-1; unclear D gene. The CDR3 totals 14 residues. The V end lost 1 base, the J end lost 1 base, and 8 bases lay between the germline ends. Germline CDR1 SGDLS, CDR2 YYNGEE. CDR3 protein: CASSVSSGNTEAFF. In DNA, the CDR3 is TGTGCCAGCAGCGTAAGTTCTGGGAACACTGAAGCTTTCTTT.

Note on this clonotype: An end of the junction does not agree with germline; a read error may underlie this. CDR3 protein: CASSLTSGRNNEQFF. CDR3 DNA: TGTGCCAGCAGTTTAACTAGCGGGAGGAACAATGAGCAGTTCTTC. V is TRBV7-3 and J is TRBJ2-1; 12 bases line up with TRBD2. Germline CDR1 and CDR2: SGHTA and FQGTGA. This CDR3 is 15 amino acids long.

This clonotype has a count of ten or more. This sequence joins TRBV7-8 and TRBJ2-1; TRBD2 matches 13 bases. The length of the CDR3 is 15 residues. Germline CDR1 SGHVS, CDR2 FQNEAQ. Trimming cost V 6 bases and J 7 bases; bases outside gene matches: 6. The CDR3 region has the DNA TGTGCCAGCAGAAGGACTAGCGGGAGTTCGAATGAGCAGTTCTTC. Its translation: CASRRTSGSSNEQFF.

Ten or more counts support this clonotype. The V gene is TRBV5-1, the J gene TRBJ2-2; D gene unclear. The CDR3 has 14 residues. The V gene's germline CDR1 is SGHRS and CDR2 YFSETQ. Trimming cost V 0 bases and J 3 bases, with 6 bases left between them. CDR3 sequence reads: CASSLGDDTGELFF. The DNA of the CDR3 is TGCGCCAGCAGCTTGGGTGACGACACCGGGGAGCTGTTTTTT.

Many counts were recorded for this clonotype. The chain has TRBV5-1 and TRBJ1-1; D is ambiguous. The V end lost 0 bases, the J end lost 1 base, and 10 bases lay between the germline ends. The CDR3 sequence is 15 residues long. Per germline, CDR1 SGHRS and CDR2 YFSETQ. The CDR3 nucleotides read TGCGCCAGCAGCTTGGAACGGACCGCGAACACTGAAGCTTTCTTT. The encoded protein is CASSLERTANTEAFF.

This clonotype appeared many times. The V gene is TRBV6-5, the J gene TRBJ2-7; weak D call: TRBD2 (5 bases). With 2 bases removed from V and 2 bases from J, the gap between germline ends came to 10 bases. The CDR3 contains 14 residues. The germline gives CDR1 MNHEY, CDR2 SVGAGI. For the CDR3, the DNA is TGTGCCAGCAGTTACACCGCCGGGACCTACGAGCAGTACTTC. Its translation: CASSYTAGTYEQYF.